Below, one T cell receptor beta chain is given with its context. Some clones are missing from TCRdb's copy, which holds only in-frame ones; the method was immunoSEQ multiplex PCR. The sample has about 96,000 clones, roughly 90% seen once. This record belongs to a study of T cell responses to AZD1222 COVID-19 vaccine. Study background: Second-dose intervals of approximately 4 or approximately 12 weeks were pooled.

CDR3 length equals 14 residues. Per germline, CDR1 SGHTA and CDR2 FQGNSA. Between the trimmed V and J ends, which lost 4 bases and 1 base, there was a span of 10 bases. This rearrangement joins TRBV7-2 to TRBJ2-5, with D tentatively TRBD2 (6 bases). The source was peripheral blood, collected on day 0 of AZD1222 vaccination. The receptor was isolated from an adult in good health. The CDR3 protein is CASSSDSGQETQYF. The CDR3 nucleotides are TGTGCCAGCAGCTCCGATAGCGGCCAAGAGACCCAGTACTTC.